This T cell receptor (beta chain) was captured in a study of PD-1 blockade in mismatch repair-deficient tumors. Broader study findings: Tumor-resident clones, often undetectable pretreatment in blood, expanded then contracted after pembrolizumab.

Clones were read by immunoSEQ multiplex PCR, and TCRdb kept only the in-frame ones, dropping some. Of tens of thousands of clones listed, roughly 80% are singletons. This clone has just one count. No antigen is known for it. PCR or immunohistochemistry showed mismatch repair deficiency in every enrolled patient. TCR sequencing covered a few patients who responded to pembrolizumab. The sequence was collected from an adult with mismatch repair-deficient cancer. The sequencing here drew on peripheral blood, taken 12 weeks after starting pembrolizumab.

The CDR3 bases are TGCAGCGTTGTTTACTCAGGGGGCGCAGTCTACGAGCAGTACTTC. It encodes CSVVYSGGAVYEQYF. The chain combines TRBV29-1 with TRBJ2-7, with 8 bases matching TRBD1. This CDR3 contains 15 residues. Germline V lookup: CDR1 SQVTM, CDR2 ANQGSEA. Trimming took 4 bases from V and 3 from J; bases not matched to a gene: 11.